Reported below is one TCR beta chain. By share, this clone ranks as hyperexpanded (1% or more). No cognate antigen has been identified for it. The sample holds no much larger clone one base away, and base qualities are not on file. No treatment had been received by any patient before thyroid surgery. Patient clinical samples collected from about 2012 to 2018 were retrospectively analysed using T-cell receptor beta sequencing. Library creation used PCR. Sequenced using an Illumina HiSeq 4000. High-throughput sequencing was used to profile the TCR beta-chain CDR3 region of every patient. The authors' pipeline ran thus. CDR3 differences across clinicopathological groups were used to build a classifier for discriminating distant-metastatic papillary thyroid cancer patients. The Shannon index was used to assess repertoire diversity, and the Morisita-Horn index was used to assess tumor-blood repertoire similarity. TCRdb reworked the public reads: Q25 trimming with fastp, MiXCR clone assembly, productive beta chains retained. Here the V and J calls rest on TCRdb's processing, not on the authors' analysis. The sample includes fewer than 30,000 clones, with approximately 22% observed a single time. The ten largest clones take up approximately 30% of the sample.

These data belong to a study of metastatic and nonmetastatic thyroid tumors (TCRdb year 2020). For the wider study: For patients with malignant and with benign thyroid disease, the researchers compared repertoires between peripheral blood samples and tumor or nodule tissue samples. Beyond this particular receptor, the publication reports: TCR beta diversity was reported as significantly higher in malignant tumors than in benign nodules, in both blood and tumor samples.

Here V drops 0 bases and J drops 8 bases, and the junction holds 4 bases not matched to any gene. Inclusive of the bounding cysteine and phenylalanine, the CDR3 is 13 residues long. The entry retains the CDR3 DNA only, 39 bases that are in frame from base 1. The germline V gene (reference sequence) gives CDR1 as LNHNV and CDR2 as YYDKDF. Input material: blood. The sequence is built from TRBV15 and TRBJ2-7; TRBD2 aligns with 7 central bases. The clonotype was recovered from a male donor with papillary thyroid cancer or a benign thyroid nodule (not recorded which). Some clones in this sample may be carry-over from other donors' samples. This receptor carries the CDR3 CATSREGGEQQYF. The DNA reads as follows: TGTGCCACCAGCAGAGAGGGGGGGGAACAGCAGTACTTC.